The next 19 T cell receptor beta chains were all read from a single sample in a study of T-cell reconstitution after alpha-beta-depleted transplantation in children. Unique molecular identifiers were used to barcode this TCRbeta library. TCRdb independently ran MiXCR on the PCR reads; one entry per CDR3 protein. This table holds roughly 420,000 distinct CDR3 sequences, roughly 15% found once. Material: PBMCs, mostly from graft donor cells, obtained 360 days after TCRalphabeta/CD19-depleted stem cell transplant. These receptors were obtained from a boy younger than two who had a stem cell transplant for Wiskott-Aldrich syndrome, so the T cells may come from the graft donor.

This clonotype has just a few counts. The chain carries TRBV10-3 and TRBJ2-7; 9 bases match TRBD1. The junction had 7 bases not matched to a gene; V was cut back by 2 bases and J by 5 bases. In germline, CDR1 is ENHRY, CDR2 SYGVKD. This CDR3 spans 15 amino acids. CDR3 nucleotide sequence: TGTGCCATCAGTGAGGGACAGGGGATCGGCCACGAGCAGTACTTC. It codes for CAISEGQGIGHEQYF.

There are a few counts of this clonotype. CDR3: CATSRDRGGETQYF. CDR3 nucleotide sequence: TGTGCCACCAGCAGAGATCGGGGGGGGGAGACCCAGTACTTC. The V call is TRBV15, the J call TRBJ2-5; 8 nucleotides line up with TRBD2. This CDR3 contains 14 residues. Trimming cost V 0 bases and J 5 bases; bases outside gene matches: 2. Germline assignment: CDR1 LNHNV and CDR2 YYDKDF (reference sequence). Based on the CDR3 plus reference TRBV15 and TRBJ2-5, the full variable domain is DAMVIQNPRYQVTQFGKPVTLSCSQTLNHNVMYWYQQKSSQAPKLLFHYYDKDFNNEADTPDNFQSRRPNTSFCFLDIRSPGLGDTAMYLCATSRDRGGETQYFGPGTRLLVL.

This clonotype was recorded a few times. This chain links TRBV12-3 or TRBV12-4 with TRBJ2-2; TRBD1 aligns across 8 bases. The V segment lost 6 bases and the J segment 7 bases; nucleotides outside the gene matches: 7. The CDR3 has 14 residues. CDR3 in DNA: TGTGCCAGCAGGCCGACAGGGGCGCTCGGGGAGCTGTTTTTT. Protein sequence: CASRPTGALGELFF.

This chain joins TRBV30 and TRBJ1-5; 12 bases align to TRBD1. The CDR3 extends over 14 amino acids. Germline V lookup: CDR1 GTSNPN, CDR2 SVGIG (reference sequence). With 5 bases clipped from V and 7 bases from J, the junction kept 6 bases outside the gene matches. The CDR3 region is CAWSGQGAGQPQHF. The CDR3 DNA reads TGTGCCTGGTCGGGACAGGGGGCAGGACAGCCCCAGCATTTT. The full variable domain, with the rest looked up from reference TRBV30 and TRBJ1-5, is SQTIHQWPATLVQPVGSPLSLECTVEGTSNPNLYWYRQAAGRGLQLLFYSVGIGQISSEVPQNLSASRPQDRQFILSSKKLLLSDSGFYLCAWSGQGAGQPQHFGDGTRLSIL.

Only a few counts were recorded for this clonotype. V usage is TRBV20-1 and J usage is TRBJ2-5; D may be TRBD1 (6 bases). The V gene lost 3 bases and the J gene lost 3 bases, with 17 bases spanning the gap. The CDR3 is made up of 15 amino acids. The germline V gene has CDR1 DFQATT and CDR2 SNEGSKA (reference sequence). CDR3 coding DNA: TGCAGTGCTAGGAAACTCTCAGGGGTAGAAGAGACCCAGTACTTC. Protein sequence: CSARKLSGVEETQYF.

This clonotype was recorded many times. The chain recombines TRBV5-1 with TRBJ2-5; 7 positions agree with TRBD1. The germline gives CDR1 SGHRS, CDR2 YFSETQ. This CDR3 has 14 amino acids. Losses at the gene ends were 0 bases for V and 3 bases for J; bases not matched to a gene: 2. CDR3 nucleotides: TGCGCCAGCAGCTTGGTAGGGACAGAAGAGACCCAGTACTTC. Protein: CASSLVGTEETQYF.

This clonotype was counted at least ten times. The chain employs TRBV5-1 and TRBJ2-3; maybe TRBD2 (5 bases). Trimming took 4 bases from V and 0 from J, leaving 15 bases between them. CDR1 and CDR2 (germline): SGHRS, YFSETQ. The CDR3 runs 16 residues. The CDR3 DNA reads as TGCGCCAGCAGCCAATTGAGGGCGAGGAGCACAGATACGCAGTATTTT. It yields the protein CASSQLRARSTDTQYF.

This clonotype appeared a few times. The V and J genes are TRBV3-1 and TRBJ2-7; maybe TRBD1 (7 bases). Germline assignment: CDR1 LGHDT and CDR2 YNNKEL (reference sequence). The germline V and J ends were trimmed by 7 bases and 6 bases, with 19 bases remaining between them. CDR3 size: 14 residues. The chain's CDR3 is CASNHPDRDCEQYF. The CDR3 DNA reads as TGTGCCAGCAACCACCCCGACAGGGACTGCGAGCAGTACTTC.

The V call is TRBV3-1, the J call TRBJ2-5; tentative D call: TRBD1 (6 bases). Trimming left V 4 bases short and J 1 base short, with 10 bases between. CDR1 is LGHDT, CDR2 YNNKEL, per germline (reference sequence). This CDR3 contains 14 residues. CDR3 sequence: CASSRRTVQETQYF. DNA of the CDR3: TGTGCCAGCAGCCGCCGGACAGTCCAAGAGACCCAGTACTTC.

This clonotype was seen many times. The CDR3, as DNA: TGTGCCAGCAGTTTACGCCTGTACAATGAGCAGTTCTTC. Protein sequence: CASSLRLYNEQFF. The J gene is TRBJ2-1, the V gene TRBV12-3 or TRBV12-4; D unresolved. This CDR3 has 13 amino acids. Trimming removed 2 bases from V and 4 bases from J, with 6 bases in between.

This clonotype has more than one count but fewer than ten. The chain is built from TRBV12-3 or TRBV12-4 and TRBJ2-6; a weak D match, TRBD2 (6 bases). The germline V and J ends were trimmed by 6 bases and 3 bases, with 12 bases remaining between them. The CDR3 loop spans 15 amino acids. The CDR3 bases are TGTGCCAGCAGCCCTAGGGGAGGTGGGGCCAACGTCCTGACTTTC. It yields the protein CASSPRGGGANVLTF.

This clonotype was recorded a few times. The genes are TRBV5-5 and TRBJ2-5; D is unclear. CDR3 length equals 14 residues. CDR1 and CDR2 (germline): SGHKS, YYEKEE (reference sequence). V lost 1 base to trimming and J lost 1 base, with 8 bases between them. CDR3 amino acids: CASSLLAVQETQYF. DNA for the CDR3: TGTGCCAGCAGCTTGCTGGCGGTCCAAGAGACCCAGTACTTC.

The chain has TRBV6-5 and TRBJ1-2; TRBD1 agrees at 9 bases. Losses at the gene ends were 4 bases for V and 4 bases for J; bases not matched to a gene: 10. This CDR3 is built from 16 residues. Looked up from germline, CDR1 is MNHEY and CDR2 is SVGAGI. In DNA, the CDR3 is TGTGCCAGCAGTTCCCAAACAGGGGGCGGCTCCTATGGCTACACCTTC. Its protein product is CASSSQTGGGSYGYTF.

V is TRBV14 and J is TRBJ2-2; perhaps TRBD2 as D (6 bases). The CDR3 loop spans 14 amino acids. Germline assignment: CDR1 SGHDN and CDR2 FVKESK. Trimming pared 1 base from V and 6 bases from J, leaving 9 bases between. CDR3 region: CASSQVGGAGELFF. The CDR3 DNA sequence: TGTGCCAGCAGCCAAGTGGGGGGAGCCGGGGAGCTGTTTTTT. Variable domain in full (rest from reference TRBV14 and TRBJ2-2): EAGVTQFPSHSVIEKGQTVTLRCDPISGHDNLYWYRRVMGKEIKFLLHFVKESKQDESGMPNNRFLAERTGGTYSTLKVQPAELEDSGVYFCASSQVGGAGELFFGEGSRLTVL.

V gene TRBV18 combines with J gene TRBJ1-3; tentatively, D is TRBD1 (5 bases). The CDR3 has 14 amino acids. Trimming stripped 9 bases from V and 0 bases from J, with 12 bases between. CDR1 KGHSH and CDR2 LQKENI come from the germline V gene. The DNA of the CDR3 is TGTGCCAGTTACCGGGACCTCTCTGGAAACACCATATATTTT. Translated: CASYRDLSGNTIYF.

This chain joins TRBV4-3 and TRBJ2-5; TRBD2 matches 7 bases. Germline V gene lookup returns CDR1 LGHNA and CDR2 YSLEER. The CDR3 length is 18 residues. V shed 1 base, J shed 7 bases, and the junction held 18 bases outside the gene matches. As DNA, the CDR3 is TGCGCCAGCAGCCAAGCATGGGGGGGACTCAACACCCCCGGGACCCAGTACTTC. Its protein is CASSQAWGGLNTPGTQYF.

This clonotype showed up just a few times. The gene calls are TRBV5-1 and TRBJ2-2; the match to TRBD1 covers 10 bases. The ends lost 4 bases at V and 7 bases at J; junction bases unmatched: 19. This CDR3 comprises 19 residues. CDR1 SGHRS and CDR2 YFSETQ come from the germline V gene. The DNA for the CDR3 is TGCGCCAGCAGCCTCCCGGGACAGGGGATTCGGGAGAGGATCGGGGAGCTGTTTTTT. Encoded protein: CASSLPGQGIRERIGELFF.

The chain joins TRBV18 to TRBJ2-1; TRBD1 or TRBD2 may be the D gene (6 bases each). V dropped 3 bases and J dropped 5 bases, with 35 bases sitting between them. This CDR3 contains 22 residues. Germline values: CDR1 KGHSH, CDR2 LQKENI. The CDR3 DNA is TGTGCCAGCTCACCCCAACGGACGGGGCGGAGGGGGAACCGGAGAACGAACAATGAGCAGTTCTTC. It specifies CASSPQRTGRRGNRRTNNEQFF.

J is TRBJ2-5 and V is TRBV3-1, with 10 bases identical to TRBD1. Germline V gene sequence: CDR1 LGHDT, CDR2 YNNKEL (reference sequence). V lost 3 bases, J lost 5 bases, and 6 bases stayed unmatched. The CDR3 is made up of 15 amino acids. CDR3 residues: CASSHGDRGKETQYF. Here the CDR3 DNA reads TGTGCCAGCAGCCATGGGGACAGGGGTAAGGAGACCCAGTACTTC.